One sample yielded the 3 T cell receptor beta chains listed below, sequenced in a study of regulatory T cells in long-lasting Graves disease (dated by TCRdb to the early 2020s). Receptor libraries were prepared by multiplex PCR. The instrument was an Illumina HiSeq 4000. iRepertoire HTBI primers and Arm-PCR amplification of CDR3 regions were used to construct TCR beta libraries. TCRdb took the public reads, trimmed them with fastp at Q25, ran MiXCR for clone calling and kept in-frame beta chains. CDR3 protein sequences are deduplicated, and each keeps its most common genes and DNA. The sample contains some 500,000 distinct CDR3 sequences, roughly 14% of them found a single time. The top ten clonotypes cover roughly 9.7% of the sample. What the time point label conveys for this sample: newly diagnosed GD, antithyroid drugs for less than 3 months. For both TCR sequencing and RNA sequencing, RNA was extracted from PBMCs in TRIzol.

This sample also belongs to another study, concerning T cells in Graves' hyperthyroidism and ophthalmopathy.

The input for sequencing was peripheral blood mononuclear cells (PBMCs), taken at new diagnosis, from a patient treated with antithyroid drugs. These receptor sequences come from a man between 25 and 39 years old with Graves disease. Donor details come from another sample of the same person, matched by shared clones.

This clonotype has at least ten counts. The chain links TRBV11-2 to TRBJ2-7, with TRBD1 matching over 7 bases. Germline V gene data show CDR1 as SGHAT and CDR2 as FQNNGV. J lost 5 bases, V lost 0 bases, and 13 bases had no gene match. This CDR3 has 17 amino acids. This CDR3 reads CASSLEGWGQYLDEQYF. DNA for the CDR3: TGTGCCAGCAGCTTAGAGGGATGGGGACAGTATCTCGACGAGCAGTACTTC.

V is TRBV7-6 and J is TRBJ2-1, with 12 bases identical to TRBD2. There are 16 residues in the CDR3. The germline CDR1 and CDR2 sequences are SGHVS and FNYEAQ. V shed 6 bases, J shed 1 base, and the junction held 4 bases outside the gene matches. CDR3 in amino acids: CASSLAGGRSYNEQFF. CDR3 DNA: TGTGCCAGCAGTCTAGCGGGAGGGCGGTCCTACAATGAGCAGTTCTTC.

This clonotype was seen repeatedly, ten times or more. The rearrangement links TRBV12-3 or TRBV12-4 to TRBJ1-1; 9 nucleotides match TRBD1. V shed 6 bases, J shed 1 base, and the junction held 3 bases outside the gene matches. The CDR3 has 14 residues. The CDR3 spells CASSAQGANTEAFF. CDR3 bases: TGTGCCAGCAGCGCACAGGGGGCGAACACTGAAGCTTTCTTT.